This T cell receptor (beta chain) was obtained from a study of siplizumab effects on memory and regulatory T cells. A few pairs of donors had their unstimulated naive, memory, effector memory and TEMRA subsets sequenced. Repertoires were generated with immunoSEQ multiplex PCR, while TCRdb's copy carries only in-frame clones and drops some. The data show about 91,000 clones, more than 95% seen once. The CDR3 length is 16 residues. Germline V gene lookup returns CDR1 MDHEN and CDR2 SYDVKM. The V end was cut by 4 bases, the J end by 2 bases, with 15 bases between. This TCR derives from a human donor in good health. The chain recombines TRBV28 with TRBJ1-3; weak D call: TRBD1 (5 bases). Sequencing input: naive CD4+ T cells sorted from blood. CDR3 loop: CASSSGRGLTGNTIYF. As DNA, the CDR3 is TGTGCCAGCAGTTCCGGACGGGGGTTAACTGGAAACACCATATATTTT. Based on the CDR3 plus reference TRBV28 and TRBJ1-3, the full variable domain is DVKVTQSSRYLVKRTGEKVFLECVQDMDHENMFWYRQDPGLGLRLIYFSYDVKMKEKGDIPEGYSVSREKKERFSLILESASTNQTSMYLCASSSGRGLTGNTIYFGEGSWLTVV.